This note documents a single TCR beta chain sequence. Its target is unknown. The PCR employed 60 Vbeta primers together with 13 Jbeta primers. Clones were sequenced by immunoSEQ multiplex PCR, and TCRdb holds only the in-frame ones, with some missing. The sample includes 130,000 or so clones. These data come from a study of cytomegalovirus exposure and HLA in healthy donors. Study-wide results and limits: A later analysis reportedly found that, within productive TCRs, an Asian-associated ancestry cluster had fewer N-insertions than the mean observed across the roughly 700 donors. CMV serostatus was the only recorded immune exposure for donors.

The trim removed 7 bases at V and 1 base at J, leaving 7 bases unmatched. This CDR3 contains 15 residues. Per the germline V gene, CDR1 is ENHRY and CDR2 is SYGVKD. The sample comprised PBMCs. This chain joins TRBV10-3 and TRBJ1-2; 9 bases align to TRBD1. The source is a woman aged 40 to 55 in good health and CMV-seronegative. The CDR3 DNA sequence: TGTGCCATCAACCTGGACAGGGGTTTTAACTATGGCTACACCTTC. Protein product: CAINLDRGFNYGYTF.